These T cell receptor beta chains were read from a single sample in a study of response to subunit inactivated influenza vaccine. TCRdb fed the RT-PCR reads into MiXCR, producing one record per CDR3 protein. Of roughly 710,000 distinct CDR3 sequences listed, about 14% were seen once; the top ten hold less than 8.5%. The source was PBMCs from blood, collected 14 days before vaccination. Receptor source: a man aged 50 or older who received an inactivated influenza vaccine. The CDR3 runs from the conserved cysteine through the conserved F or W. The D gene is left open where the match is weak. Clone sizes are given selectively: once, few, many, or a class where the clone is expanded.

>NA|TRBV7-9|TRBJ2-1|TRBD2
CASSSGLAVSSYNEQFF
TGTGCCAGCAGCTCCGGACTAGCGGTTTCCTCCTACAATGAGCAGTTCTTC
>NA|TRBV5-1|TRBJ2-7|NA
CASSLGLGHDYEQYF
TGCGCCAGCAGCTTGGGCCTAGGACACGACTACGAGCAGTACTTC
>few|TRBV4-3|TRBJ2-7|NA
CASSQDAGRDEQYF
TGCGCCAGCAGCCAAGATGCCGGCCGGGATGAGCAGTACTTC
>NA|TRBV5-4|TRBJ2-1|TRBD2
CASSDSGGGFNEQFF
TGTGCCAGCAGCGACAGCGGGGGGGGATTCAATGAGCAGTTCTTC
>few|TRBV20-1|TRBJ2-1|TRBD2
CSAKLALVYNEQFF
TGCAGTGCTAAACTAGCGCTCGTTTACAATGAGCAGTTCTTC
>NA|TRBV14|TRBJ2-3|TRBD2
CASSQVNALAGRDTQYF
TGTGCCAGCAGCCAAGTCAACGCTTTAGCGGGACGGGATACGCAGTATTTT
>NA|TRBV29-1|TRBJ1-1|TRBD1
CSGQQGPEAFF
TGCAGCGGCCAACAGGGGCCTGAAGCTTTCTTT
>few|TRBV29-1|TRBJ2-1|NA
CSANRQVGRYNEQFF
TGCAGCGCCAATCGGCAGGTCGGCCGGTACAATGAGCAGTTCTTC
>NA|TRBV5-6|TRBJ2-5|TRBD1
CASSPGTGTETQYF
TGTGCCAGCAGCCCCGGGACAGGGACGGAGACCCAGTACTTC
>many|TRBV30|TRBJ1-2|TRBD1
CAWIPQGGRSGYTF
TGTGCCTGGATCCCGCAGGGGGGGCGATCTGGCTACACCTTC
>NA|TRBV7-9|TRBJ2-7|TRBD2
CASSSSRGLASYEQYF
TGTGCCAGCAGCTCAAGCCGAGGACTAGCTTCCTACGAGCAGTACTTC
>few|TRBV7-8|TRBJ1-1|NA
CASSLKLGGNTEAFF
TGTGCCAGCAGCTTAAAGCTGGGGGGGAACACTGAAGCTTTCTTT
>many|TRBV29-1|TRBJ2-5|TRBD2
CSAGLAGFRQETQYF
TGCAGCGCGGGGCTAGCGGGATTCCGGCAAGAGACCCAGTACTTC
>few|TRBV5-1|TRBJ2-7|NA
CASSPLGLTYEQYF
TGCGCCAGCAGCCCATTGGGCCTTACCTACGAGCAGTACTTC
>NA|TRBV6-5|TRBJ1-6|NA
CASSYLRTDHSPLHF
TGTGCCAGCAGTTACCTCCGGACAGACCATTCACCCCTCCACTTT
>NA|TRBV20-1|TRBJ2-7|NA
CSARDSRFQEKQYF
TGCAGTGCTAGAGATTCTAGATTCCAAGAGAAGCAGTACTTC
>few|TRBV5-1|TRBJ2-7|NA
CASSPRQVDEQYF
TGCGCCAGCAGCCCAAGACAGGTGGACGAGCAGTACTTC
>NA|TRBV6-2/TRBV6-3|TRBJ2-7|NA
CASSLYLDRVVGGEQYF
TGTGCCAGCAGTCTCTACCTCGACAGGGTCGTCGGGGGCGAGCAGTACTTC
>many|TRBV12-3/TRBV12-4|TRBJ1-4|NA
CASSSAGAGNEKLFF
TGTGCCAGCAGTTCTGCGGGAGCTGGAAATGAAAAACTGTTTTTT
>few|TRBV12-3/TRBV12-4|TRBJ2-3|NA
CASSLGTVERNTQYF
TGTGCCAGCAGTTTAGGGACGGTAGAAAGAAATACGCAGTATTTT
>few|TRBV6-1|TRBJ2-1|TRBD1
CASRGSGTGYNEQFF
TGTGCCAGCCGCGGCTCCGGGACAGGGTACAATGAGCAGTTCTTC
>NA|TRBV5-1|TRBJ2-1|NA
CASSLDRPHNEQFF
TGCGCCAGCAGCTTGGACAGGCCCCACAATGAGCAGTTCTTC
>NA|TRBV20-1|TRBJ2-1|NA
CSASGRWSYNEQFF
TGCAGTGCTAGCGGGAGATGGTCCTACAATGAGCAGTTCTTC
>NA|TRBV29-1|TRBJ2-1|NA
CSVDGYSSYNEQFF
TGCAGCGTGGACGGGTACAGCTCCTACAATGAGCAGTTCTTC
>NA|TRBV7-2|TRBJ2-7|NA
CASNLREGAVYEQYF
TGTGCCAGCAATCTCAGGGAAGGGGCTGTCTACGAGCAGTACTTC
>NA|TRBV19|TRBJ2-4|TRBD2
CASSEIAGGAKNIQYF
TGTGCCAGTAGCGAAATAGCGGGGGGAGCCAAAAACATTCAGTACTTC
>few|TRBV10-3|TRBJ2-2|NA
CATGRHENTGELFF
TGTGCCACAGGCCGACACGAGAACACCGGGGAGCTGTTTTTT
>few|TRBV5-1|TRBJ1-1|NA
CASRGGRTEAFF
TGCGCCAGCAGGGGAGGACGGACTGAAGCTTTCTTT
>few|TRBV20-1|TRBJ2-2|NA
CSALSGNTGELFF
TGCAGTGCCCTCTCCGGGAACACCGGGGAGCTGTTTTTT